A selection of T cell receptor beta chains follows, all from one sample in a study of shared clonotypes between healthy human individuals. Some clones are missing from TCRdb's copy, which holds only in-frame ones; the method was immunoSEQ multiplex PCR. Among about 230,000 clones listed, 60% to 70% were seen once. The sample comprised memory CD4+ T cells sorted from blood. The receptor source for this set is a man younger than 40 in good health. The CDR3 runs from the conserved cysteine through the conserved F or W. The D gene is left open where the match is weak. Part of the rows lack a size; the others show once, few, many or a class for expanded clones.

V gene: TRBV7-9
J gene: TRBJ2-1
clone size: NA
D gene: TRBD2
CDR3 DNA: TGTGCCAGCAGCCTACACGCGGGGGGGAACAATGAGCAGTTCTTC
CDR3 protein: CASSLHAGGNNEQFF

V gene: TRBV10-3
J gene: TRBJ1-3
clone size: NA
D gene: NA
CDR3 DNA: TGTGCCATCAGTGAGGCCCGGGGCCGCCACTCTGGAAACACCATATATTTT
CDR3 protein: CAISEARGRHSGNTIYF

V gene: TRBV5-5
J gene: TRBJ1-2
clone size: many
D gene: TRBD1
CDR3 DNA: TGTGCCAGCAGCAAGGGGGCAGGGGACTCGTCCTATGGCTACACCTTC
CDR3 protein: CASSKGAGDSSYGYTF

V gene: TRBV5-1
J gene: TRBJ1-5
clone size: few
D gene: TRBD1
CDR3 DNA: TGCGCCAGCAGCTTGGGCGGGACAGCAGATCAGCCCCAGCATTTT
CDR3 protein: CASSLGGTADQPQHF

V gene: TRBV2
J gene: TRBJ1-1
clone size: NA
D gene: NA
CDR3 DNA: TGTGCCAGCAGTGTTGCCCGCCCCGGCTCGAGGGCTGAAGCTTTCTTT
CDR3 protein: CASSVARPGSRAEAFF

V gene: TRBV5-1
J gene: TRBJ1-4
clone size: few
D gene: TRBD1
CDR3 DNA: TGCGCCAGCAGCTTGGAGGGACAGGGCTGGGAAAAACTGTTTTTT
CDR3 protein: CASSLEGQGWEKLFF

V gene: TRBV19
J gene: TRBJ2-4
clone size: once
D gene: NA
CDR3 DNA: TGTGCCAGTAGTACAGAGATAGCCAAAAACATTCAGTACTTC
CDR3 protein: CASSTEIAKNIQYF

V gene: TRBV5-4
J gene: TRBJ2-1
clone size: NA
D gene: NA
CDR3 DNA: TGTGCCAGCAGCTTGGGCGGTTATGAGCAGTTCTTC
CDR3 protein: CASSLGGYEQFF

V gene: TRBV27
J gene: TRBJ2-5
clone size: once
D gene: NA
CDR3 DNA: TGTGCCAGCAAACCGCGACACCCAAGAGAGACCCAGTACTTC
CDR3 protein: CASKPRHPRETQYF

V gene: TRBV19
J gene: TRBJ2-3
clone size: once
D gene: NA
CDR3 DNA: TGTGCCAGTAGTATCTCCAATAGATACGCGCAGTATTTT
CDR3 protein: CASSISNRYAQYF

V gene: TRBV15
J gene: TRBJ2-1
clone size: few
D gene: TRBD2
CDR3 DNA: TGTGCCACCAGCAAACTAGCGGGCCCCGAGCAGTTCTTC
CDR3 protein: CATSKLAGPEQFF

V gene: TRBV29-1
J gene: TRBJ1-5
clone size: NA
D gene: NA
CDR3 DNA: TGCAGCGTTGGGGGGGGAGTCAATCAGCCCCAGCATTTT
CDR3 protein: CSVGGGVNQPQHF

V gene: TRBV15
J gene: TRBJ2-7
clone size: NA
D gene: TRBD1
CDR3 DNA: TGTGCCACCAGCAGAGAACGACAGGGAAGCTACGAGCAGTACTTC
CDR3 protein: CATSRERQGSYEQYF

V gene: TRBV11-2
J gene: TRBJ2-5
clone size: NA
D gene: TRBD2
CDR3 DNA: TGTGCCAGCAGCTTTAGCGGGCAAGAGACCCAGTACTTC
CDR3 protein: CASSFSGQETQYF

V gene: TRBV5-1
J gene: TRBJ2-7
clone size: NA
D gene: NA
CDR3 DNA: TGCGCCAGCAGCTTGTTCGCAGAATACGAGCAGTACTTC
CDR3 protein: CASSLFAEYEQYF

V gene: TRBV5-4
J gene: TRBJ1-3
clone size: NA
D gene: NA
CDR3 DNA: TGTGCCAGCAGCCTTTTCGGGACTGGAAACACCATATATTTT
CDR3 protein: CASSLFGTGNTIYF

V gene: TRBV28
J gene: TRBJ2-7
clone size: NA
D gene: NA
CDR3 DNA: TGTGCCAGCAGTTTTATGGGGGACAACTACGAGCAGTACTTC
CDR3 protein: CASSFMGDNYEQYF

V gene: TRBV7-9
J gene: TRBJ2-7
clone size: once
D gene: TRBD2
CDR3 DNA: TGTGCCAGCAGCTCCGTGGGGGATAGCGGGAGAGGGGAGCAGTACTTC
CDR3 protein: CASSSVGDSGRGEQYF

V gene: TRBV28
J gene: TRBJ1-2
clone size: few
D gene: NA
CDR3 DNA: TGTGCCAGCAGTTTTGGGTCGGGATTCTATGGCTACACCTTC
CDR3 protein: CASSFGSGFYGYTF

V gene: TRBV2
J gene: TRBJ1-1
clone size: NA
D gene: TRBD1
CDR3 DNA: TGTGCCAGCAGAGAGACAGGGGTCACTGAAGCTTTCTTT
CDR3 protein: CASRETGVTEAFF

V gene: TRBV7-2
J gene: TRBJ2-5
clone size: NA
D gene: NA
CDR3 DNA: TGTGCCAGCAGCTTATTAAGGGAGACCCAGTACTTC
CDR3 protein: CASSLLRETQYF

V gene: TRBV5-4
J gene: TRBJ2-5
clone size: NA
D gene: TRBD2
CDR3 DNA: TGTGCCAGCAGCCCCTCGCGCGGGGGGGAGGAGACCCAGTACTTC
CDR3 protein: CASSPSRGGEETQYF

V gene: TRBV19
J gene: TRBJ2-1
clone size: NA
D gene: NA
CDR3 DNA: TGTGCCAGTAGTTTGGAGATCGGGAGAACCTACAATGAGCAGTTCTTC
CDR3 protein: CASSLEIGRTYNEQFF

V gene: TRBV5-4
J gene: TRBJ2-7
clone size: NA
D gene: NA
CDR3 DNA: TGTGCCAGCAGCTCGACACTCCACGAGCAGTACTTC
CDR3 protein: CASSSTLHEQYF

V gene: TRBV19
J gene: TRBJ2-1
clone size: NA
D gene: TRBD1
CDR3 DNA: TGTGCCAGTTCAGGGACAGGGTTTAGGGATGAGCAGTTCTTC
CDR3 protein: CASSGTGFRDEQFF

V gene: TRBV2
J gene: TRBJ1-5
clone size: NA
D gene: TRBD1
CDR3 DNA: TGTGCCAGCAGCGAGGGACAGGGTCAGCCCCAGCATTTT
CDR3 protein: CASSEGQGQPQHF

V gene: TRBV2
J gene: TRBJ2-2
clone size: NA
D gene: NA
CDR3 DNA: TGTGCCAGCAGTGTTCATAAGACCGGGGAGCTGTTTTTT
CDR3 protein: CASSVHKTGELFF

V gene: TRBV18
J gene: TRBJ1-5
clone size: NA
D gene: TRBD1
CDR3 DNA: TGTGCCAGCTCACCCCCCGAGGACAGGGCGCTCCAGCATTTT
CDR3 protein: CASSPPEDRALQHF

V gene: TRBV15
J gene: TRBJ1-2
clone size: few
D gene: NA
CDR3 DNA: TGTGCCACCAGTCCCGACCCTAGCAGCGACTATGGCTACACCTTC
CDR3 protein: CATSPDPSSDYGYTF

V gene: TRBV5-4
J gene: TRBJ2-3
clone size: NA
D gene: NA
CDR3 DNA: TGTGCCAGCAGCTCCTTGACAGCAGATACGCAGTATTTT
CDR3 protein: CASSSLTADTQYF

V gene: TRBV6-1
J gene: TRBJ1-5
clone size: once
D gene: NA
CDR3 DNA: TGTGCCAGCAGTGACCTTAGCGAGCCCCAGCATTTT
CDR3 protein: CASSDLSEPQHF

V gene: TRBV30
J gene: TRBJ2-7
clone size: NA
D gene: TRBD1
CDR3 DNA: TGTGCCTGGAGTGTACTAGGGACAGGGTATCACGAGCAGTACTTC
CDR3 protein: CAWSVLGTGYHEQYF

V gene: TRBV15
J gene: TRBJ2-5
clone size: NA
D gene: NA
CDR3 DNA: TGTGCCACCAGCAAGGGAAGGGAGACCCAGTACTTC
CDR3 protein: CATSKGRETQYF

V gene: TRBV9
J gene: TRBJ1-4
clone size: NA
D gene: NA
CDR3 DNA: TGTGCCAGCAGCGTAGGGGCAACTAATGAAAAACTGTTTTTT
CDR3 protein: CASSVGATNEKLFF

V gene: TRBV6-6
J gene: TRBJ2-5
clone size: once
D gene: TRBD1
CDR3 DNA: TGTGCCAGCAGTTACTGGGGACAGGGGCGGGATGAGACCCAGTACTTC
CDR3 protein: CASSYWGQGRDETQYF

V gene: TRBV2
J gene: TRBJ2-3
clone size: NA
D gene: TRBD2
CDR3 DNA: TGTGCCAGCAGTGAAGTAATAGCGGGCCTCACTAGCACAGATACGCAGTATTTT
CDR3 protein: CASSEVIAGLTSTDTQYF

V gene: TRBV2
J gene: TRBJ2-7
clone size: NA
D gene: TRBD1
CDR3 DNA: TGTGCCAGCAGTGGGGGACAGGGGCCTGACGAGCAGTACTTC
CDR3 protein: CASSGGQGPDEQYF